This T cell receptor (beta chain) stems from a study of blood T cell repertoires in COVID-19. Study background: Samples taken during acute and convalescent COVID-19 were collected in the United States, Italy and Spain.

Germline values: CDR1 SGHDT, CDR2 YYEEEE. The CDR3 has 14 amino acids. Trimming took 0 bases from V and 5 from J, leaving 11 bases between them. Authors' analysis steps: Amplification from reference gene primers served as the basis for estimated nucleated cell counts. Profiled with immunoSEQ multiplex PCR; TCRdb holds only in-frame clones, not every one. D and trimming were read from the DNA, whereas the V and J calls and clone size are those reported in that table. The sample yields under 200,000 clones, roughly 90% seen once. In its sample, this clone was seen once. Sample: peripheral blood. The receptor was derived from a man between 18 and 35 years old with acute or convalescent COVID-19. The chain employs TRBV5-6 and TRBJ1-1, with D uncertain. The CDR3 here is CASSLGSARTEAFF. The CDR3 nucleotides are TGTGCCAGCAGCTTGGGGTCGGCGAGGACTGAAGCTTTCTTT. The full variable domain, completed using reference TRBV5-6 and TRBJ1-1, is DAGVTQSPTHLIKTRGQQVTLRCSPKSGHDTVSWYQQALGQGPQFIFQYYEEEERQRGNFPDRFSGHQFPNYSSELNVNALLLGDSALYLCASSLGSARTEAFFGQGTRLTVV.